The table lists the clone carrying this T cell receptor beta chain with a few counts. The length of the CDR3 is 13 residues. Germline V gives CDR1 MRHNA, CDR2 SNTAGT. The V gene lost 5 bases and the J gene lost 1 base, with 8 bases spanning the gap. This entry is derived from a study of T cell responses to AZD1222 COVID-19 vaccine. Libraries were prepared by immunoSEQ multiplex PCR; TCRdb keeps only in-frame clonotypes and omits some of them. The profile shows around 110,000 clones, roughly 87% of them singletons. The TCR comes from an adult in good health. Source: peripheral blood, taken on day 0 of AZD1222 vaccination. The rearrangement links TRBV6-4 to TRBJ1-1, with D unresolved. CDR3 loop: CASSPSWNTEAFF. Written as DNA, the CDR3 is TGTGCCAGCAGTCCCTCTTGGAACACTGAAGCTTTCTTT.